This T cell receptor (beta chain) was sequenced during a study of CD8 T cells in Susac syndrome. Findings and caveats of the study: By the study's own acknowledgment, its TCR sequencing and HLA analysis included relatively few individuals.

J was trimmed by 4 bases and V by 6 bases; bases with no gene match: 8. Germline CDR1 reads SEHNR; CDR2 reads FQNEAQ (reference sequence). This CDR3 region has 15 residues. Comment on this clonotype: Antigen specificity is unknown.

RNA totalling roughly 0.5 to 1 ug underwent reverse transcription with random hexamers. immunoSEQ multiplex PCR amplified TCR beta CDR3 across 54 Vbeta, 13 Jbeta. From the immunoSEQ multiplex PCR reads, TCRdb called clonotypes with MiXCR, one entry per CDR3 protein. The sample carries 60,000 to 75,000 distinct CDR3 sequences, roughly 94% recorded once. This TCR was recovered from a human donor in good health. The specimen was CD8+ T cells from PBMCs. J is TRBJ2-2 and V is TRBV7-9; TRBD2 aligns across 7 bases. Here the CDR3 DNA reads TGTGCCAGCAGTTCGAGGGAGGGACGCACCGGGGAGCTGTTTTTT. Its protein product is CASSSREGRTGELFF.